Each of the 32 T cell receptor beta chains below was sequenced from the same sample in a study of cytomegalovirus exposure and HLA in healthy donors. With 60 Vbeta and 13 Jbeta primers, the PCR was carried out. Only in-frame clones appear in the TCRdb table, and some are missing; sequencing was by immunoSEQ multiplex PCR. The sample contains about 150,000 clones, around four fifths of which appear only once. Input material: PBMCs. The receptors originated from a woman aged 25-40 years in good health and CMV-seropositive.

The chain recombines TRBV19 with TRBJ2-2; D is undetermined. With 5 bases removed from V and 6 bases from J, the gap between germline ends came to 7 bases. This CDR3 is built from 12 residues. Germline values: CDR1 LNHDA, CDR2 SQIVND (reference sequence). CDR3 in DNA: TGTGCCAGTAGTTCTCTCTCCGGGGAGCTGTTTTTT. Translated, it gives CASSSLSGELFF.

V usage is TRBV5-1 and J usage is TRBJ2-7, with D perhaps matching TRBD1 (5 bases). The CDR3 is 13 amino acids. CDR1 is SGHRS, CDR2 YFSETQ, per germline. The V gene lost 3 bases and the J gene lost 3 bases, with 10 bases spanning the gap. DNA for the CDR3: TGCGCCAGCAGCTCCTGGCAGGGCTACGAGCAGTACTTC. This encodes CASSSWQGYEQYF.

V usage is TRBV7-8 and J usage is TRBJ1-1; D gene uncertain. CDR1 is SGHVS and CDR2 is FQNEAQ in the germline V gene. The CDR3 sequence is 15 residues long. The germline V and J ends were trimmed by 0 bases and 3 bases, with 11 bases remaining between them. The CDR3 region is CASSLALFQYTEAFF. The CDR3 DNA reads TGTGCCAGCAGCTTAGCCCTTTTTCAGTACACTGAAGCTTTCTTT.

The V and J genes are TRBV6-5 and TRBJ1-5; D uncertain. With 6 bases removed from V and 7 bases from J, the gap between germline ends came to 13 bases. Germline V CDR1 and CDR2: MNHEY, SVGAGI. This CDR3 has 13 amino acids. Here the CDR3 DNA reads TGTGCCAGCAGCCTAGACCCGAGGCAGCCCCAGCATTTT. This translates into CASSLDPRQPQHF.

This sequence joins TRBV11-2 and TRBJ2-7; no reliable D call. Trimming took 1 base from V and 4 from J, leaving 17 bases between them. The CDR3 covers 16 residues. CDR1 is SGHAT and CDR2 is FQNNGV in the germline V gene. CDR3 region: CASSLGRDSPRYEQYF. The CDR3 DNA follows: TGTGCCAGCAGCTTAGGGCGTGACTCCCCGCGATACGAGCAGTACTTC. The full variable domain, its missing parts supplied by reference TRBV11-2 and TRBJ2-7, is EAGVAQSPRYKIIEKRQSVAFWCNPISGHATLYWYQQILGQGPKLLIQFQNNGVVDDSQLPKDRFSAERLKGVDSTLKIQPAKLEDSAVYLCASSLGRDSPRYEQYFGPGTRLTVT.

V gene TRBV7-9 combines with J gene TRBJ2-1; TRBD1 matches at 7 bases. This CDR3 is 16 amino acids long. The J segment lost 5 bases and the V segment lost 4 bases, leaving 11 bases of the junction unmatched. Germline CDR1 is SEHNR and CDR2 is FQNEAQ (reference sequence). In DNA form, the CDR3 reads TGTGCCAGCAGCTCTCTGTCCGGGACAGCGAACAATGAGCAGTTCTTC. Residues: CASSSLSGTANNEQFF. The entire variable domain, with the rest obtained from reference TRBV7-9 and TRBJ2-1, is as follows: DTGVSQNPRHKITKRGQNVTFRCDPISEHNRLYWYRQTLGQGPEFLTYFQNEAQLEKSRLLSDRFSAERPKGSFSTLEIQRTEQGDSAMYLCASSSLSGTANNEQFFGPGTRLTVL.

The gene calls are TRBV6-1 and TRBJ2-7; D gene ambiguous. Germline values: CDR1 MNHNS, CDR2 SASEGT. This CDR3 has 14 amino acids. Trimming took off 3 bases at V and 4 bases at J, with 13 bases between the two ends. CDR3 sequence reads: CASSDLTPPYEQYF. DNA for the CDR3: TGTGCCAGCAGTGACCTGACACCGCCATACGAGCAGTACTTC.

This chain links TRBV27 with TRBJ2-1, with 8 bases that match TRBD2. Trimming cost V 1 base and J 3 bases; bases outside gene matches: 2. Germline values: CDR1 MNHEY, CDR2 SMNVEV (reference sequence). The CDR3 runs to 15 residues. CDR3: CASSLWAGGYNEQFF. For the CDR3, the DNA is TGTGCCAGCAGTTTATGGGCGGGAGGCTACAATGAGCAGTTCTTC.

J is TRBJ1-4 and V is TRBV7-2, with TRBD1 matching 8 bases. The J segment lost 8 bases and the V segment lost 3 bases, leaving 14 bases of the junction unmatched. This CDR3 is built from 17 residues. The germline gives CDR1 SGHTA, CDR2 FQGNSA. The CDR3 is CASSFAAPTGGGEKLFF. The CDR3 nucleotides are TGTGCCAGCAGCTTCGCCGCCCCAACAGGGGGAGGGGAAAAACTGTTTTTT.

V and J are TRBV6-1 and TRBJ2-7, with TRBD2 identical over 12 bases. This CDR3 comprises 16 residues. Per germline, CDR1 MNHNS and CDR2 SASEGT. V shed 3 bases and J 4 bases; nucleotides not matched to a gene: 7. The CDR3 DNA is TGTGCCAGCAGTGAGGCTAGCGGGAGGGCCGGGTACGAGCAGTACTTC. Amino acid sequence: CASSEASGRAGYEQYF.

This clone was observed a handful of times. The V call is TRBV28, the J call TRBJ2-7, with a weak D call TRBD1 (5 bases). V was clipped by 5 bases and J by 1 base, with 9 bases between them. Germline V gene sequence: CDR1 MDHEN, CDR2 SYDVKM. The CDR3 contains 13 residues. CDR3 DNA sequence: TGTGCCAGCAGTCCAGGGTCATCCTACGAGCAGTACTTC. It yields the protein CASSPGSSYEQYF.

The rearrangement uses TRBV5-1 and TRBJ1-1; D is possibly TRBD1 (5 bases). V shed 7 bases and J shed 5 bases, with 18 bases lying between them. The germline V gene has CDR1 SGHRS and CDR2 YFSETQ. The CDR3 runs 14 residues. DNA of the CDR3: TGCGCCAGCTGCAGGGATGGTCGTATGACTGAAGCTTTCTTT. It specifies CASCRDGRMTEAFF.

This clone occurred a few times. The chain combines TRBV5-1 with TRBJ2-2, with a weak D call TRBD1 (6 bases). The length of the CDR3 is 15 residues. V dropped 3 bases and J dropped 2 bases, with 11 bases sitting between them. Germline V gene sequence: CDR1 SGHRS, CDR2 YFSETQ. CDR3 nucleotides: TGCGCCAGCAGCTCCAGACAGGCCAACACCGGGGAGCTGTTTTTT. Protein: CASSSRQANTGELFF.

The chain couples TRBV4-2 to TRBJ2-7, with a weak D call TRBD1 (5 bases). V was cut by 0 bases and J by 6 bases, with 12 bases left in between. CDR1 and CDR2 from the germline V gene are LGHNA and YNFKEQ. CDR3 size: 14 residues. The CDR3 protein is CASSQERVGAEQYF. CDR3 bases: TGTGCCAGCAGCCAAGAACGCGTAGGGGCCGAGCAGTACTTC.

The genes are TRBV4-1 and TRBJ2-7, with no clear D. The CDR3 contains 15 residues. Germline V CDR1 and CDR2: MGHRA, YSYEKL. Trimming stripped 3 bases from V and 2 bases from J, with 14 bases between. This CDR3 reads CASSHLPTTAYEQYF. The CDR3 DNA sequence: TGCGCCAGCAGCCACCTACCGACCACAGCCTACGAGCAGTACTTC.

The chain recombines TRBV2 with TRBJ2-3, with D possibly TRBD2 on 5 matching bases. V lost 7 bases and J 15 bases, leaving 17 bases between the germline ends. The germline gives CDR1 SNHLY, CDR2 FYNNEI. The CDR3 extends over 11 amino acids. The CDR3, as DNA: TGTGCCAGCAATACGGACGGCCGGGAATATTTT. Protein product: CASNTDGREYF.

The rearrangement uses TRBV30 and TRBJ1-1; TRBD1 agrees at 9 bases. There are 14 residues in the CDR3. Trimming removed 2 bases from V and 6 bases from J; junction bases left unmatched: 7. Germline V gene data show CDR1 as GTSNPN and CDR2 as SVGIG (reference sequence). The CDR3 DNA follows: TGTGCCTGGAGTCAGGGACAGGGCGCGTCTGAAGCTTTCTTT. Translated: CAWSQGQGASEAFF. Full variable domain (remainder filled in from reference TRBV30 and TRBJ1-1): SQTIHQWPATLVQPVGSPLSLECTVEGTSNPNLYWYRQAAGRGLQLLFYSVGIGQISSEVPQNLSASRPQDRQFILSSKKLLLSDSGFYLCAWSQGQGASEAFFGQGTRLTVV.

This CDR3 is CASSYASSTNTGELFF. In DNA form, the CDR3 reads TGTGCCAGCAGTTACGCCTCATCAACTAACACCGGGGAGCTGTTTTTT. The rearrangement uses TRBV6-6 and TRBJ2-2; D remains ambiguous. The CDR3 runs to 16 residues. V was pared by 2 bases and J by 2 bases, with 12 bases between. The germline gives CDR1 MNHNY, CDR2 SVGAGI (reference sequence).

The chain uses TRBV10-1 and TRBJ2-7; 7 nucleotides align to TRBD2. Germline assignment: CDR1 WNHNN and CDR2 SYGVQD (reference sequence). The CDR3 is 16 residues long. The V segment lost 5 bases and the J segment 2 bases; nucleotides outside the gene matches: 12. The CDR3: CASSSLKAGLAYEQYF. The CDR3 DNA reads TGCGCCAGCAGTTCACTAAAAGCGGGACTGGCCTACGAGCAGTACTTC.

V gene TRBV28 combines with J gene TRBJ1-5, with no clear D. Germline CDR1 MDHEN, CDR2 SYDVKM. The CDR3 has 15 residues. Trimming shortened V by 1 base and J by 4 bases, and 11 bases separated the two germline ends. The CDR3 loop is CASSLSQVSNQPQHF. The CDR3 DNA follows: TGTGCCAGCAGTTTATCCCAGGTATCGAATCAGCCCCAGCATTTT.

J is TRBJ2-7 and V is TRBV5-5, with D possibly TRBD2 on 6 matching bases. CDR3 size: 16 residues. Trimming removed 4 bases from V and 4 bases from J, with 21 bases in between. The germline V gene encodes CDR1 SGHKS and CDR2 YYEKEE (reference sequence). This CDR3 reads CASSPSGRSPYYEQYF. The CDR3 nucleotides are TGTGCCAGCAGCCCTTCGGGGAGGAGCCCTTATTACGAGCAGTACTTC. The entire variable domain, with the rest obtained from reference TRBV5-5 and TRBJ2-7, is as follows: DAGVTQSPTHLIKTRGQQVTLRCSPISGHKSVSWYQQVLGQGPQFIFQYYEKEERGRGNFPDRFSARQFPNYSSELNVNALLLGDSALYLCASSPSGRSPYYEQYFGPGTRLTVT.

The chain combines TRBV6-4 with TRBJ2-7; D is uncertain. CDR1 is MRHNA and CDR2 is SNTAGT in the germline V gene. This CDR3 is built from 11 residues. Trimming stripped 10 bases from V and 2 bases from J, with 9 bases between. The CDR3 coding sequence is TGTGCCACCCTTCTTCCCTACGAGCAGTACTTC. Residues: CATLLPYEQYF.

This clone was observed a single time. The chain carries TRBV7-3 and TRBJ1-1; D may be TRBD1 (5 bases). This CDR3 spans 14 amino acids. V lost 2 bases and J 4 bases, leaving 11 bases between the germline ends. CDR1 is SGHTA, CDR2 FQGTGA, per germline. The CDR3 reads CASSLQGGVTEAFF. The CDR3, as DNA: TGTGCCAGCAGCTTACAGGGAGGCGTCACTGAAGCTTTCTTT.

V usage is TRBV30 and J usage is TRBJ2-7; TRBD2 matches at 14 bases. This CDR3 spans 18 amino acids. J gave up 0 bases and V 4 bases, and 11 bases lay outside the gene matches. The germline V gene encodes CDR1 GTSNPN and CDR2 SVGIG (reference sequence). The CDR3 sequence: CAWTRGTSGSLVSYEQYF. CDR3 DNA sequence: TGTGCCTGGACGCGAGGGACTAGCGGGAGCTTGGTCTCCTACGAGCAGTACTTC.

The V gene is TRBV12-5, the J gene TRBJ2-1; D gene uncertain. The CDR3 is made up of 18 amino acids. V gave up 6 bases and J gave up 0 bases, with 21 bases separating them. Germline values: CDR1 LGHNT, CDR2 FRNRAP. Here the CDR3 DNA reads TGTGCTAGTGGCGCTCCCGTTTTAATAGCCAACTCCTACAATGAGCAGTTCTTC. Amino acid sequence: CASGAPVLIANSYNEQFF.

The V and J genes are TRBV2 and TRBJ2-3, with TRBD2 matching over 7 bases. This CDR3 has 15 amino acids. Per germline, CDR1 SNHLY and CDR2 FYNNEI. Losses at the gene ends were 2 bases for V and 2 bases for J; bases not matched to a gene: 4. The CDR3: CASSERLADTDTQYF. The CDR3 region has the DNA TGTGCCAGCAGTGAACGGCTAGCGGACACAGATACGCAGTATTTT. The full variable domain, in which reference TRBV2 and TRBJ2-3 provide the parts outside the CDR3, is EPEVTQTPSHQVTQMGQEVILRCVPISNHLYFYWYRQILGQKVEFLVSFYNNEISEKSEIFDDQFSVERPDGSNFTLKIRSTKLEDSAMYFCASSERLADTDTQYFGPGTRLTVL.

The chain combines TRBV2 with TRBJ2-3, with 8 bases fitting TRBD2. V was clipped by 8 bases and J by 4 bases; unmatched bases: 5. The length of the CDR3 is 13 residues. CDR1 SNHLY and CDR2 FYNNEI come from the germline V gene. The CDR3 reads CASPGTRADTQYF. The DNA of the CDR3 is TGTGCCAGCCCTGGGACTAGGGCAGATACGCAGTATTTT.

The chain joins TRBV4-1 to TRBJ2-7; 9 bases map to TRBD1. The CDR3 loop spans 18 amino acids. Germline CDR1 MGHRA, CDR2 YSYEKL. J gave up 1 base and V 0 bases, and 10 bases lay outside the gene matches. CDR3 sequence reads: CASSQEGDRVAGSYEQYF. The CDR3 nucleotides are TGCGCCAGCAGCCAAGAAGGGGACAGGGTGGCGGGTTCCTACGAGCAGTACTTC.

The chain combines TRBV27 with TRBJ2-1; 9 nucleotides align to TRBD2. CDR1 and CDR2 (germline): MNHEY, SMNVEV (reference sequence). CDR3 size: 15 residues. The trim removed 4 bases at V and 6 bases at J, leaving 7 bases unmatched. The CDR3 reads CASSSVAGVRNEQFF. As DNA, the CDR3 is TGTGCCAGCAGTTCCGTAGCGGGAGTACGCAATGAGCAGTTCTTC.

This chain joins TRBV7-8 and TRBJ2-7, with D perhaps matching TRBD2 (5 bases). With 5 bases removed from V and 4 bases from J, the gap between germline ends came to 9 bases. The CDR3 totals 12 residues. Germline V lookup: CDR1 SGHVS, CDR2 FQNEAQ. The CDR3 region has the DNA TGTGCCAGCAGCCTAAGCGGATACGAGCAGTACTTC. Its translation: CASSLSGYEQYF.

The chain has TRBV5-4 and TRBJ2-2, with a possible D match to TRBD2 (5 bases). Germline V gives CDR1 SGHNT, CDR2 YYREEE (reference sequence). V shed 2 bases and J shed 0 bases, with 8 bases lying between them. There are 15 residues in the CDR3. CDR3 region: CASSLRGTNTGELFF. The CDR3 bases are TGTGCCAGCAGCTTACGGGGAACGAACACCGGGGAGCTGTTTTTT.

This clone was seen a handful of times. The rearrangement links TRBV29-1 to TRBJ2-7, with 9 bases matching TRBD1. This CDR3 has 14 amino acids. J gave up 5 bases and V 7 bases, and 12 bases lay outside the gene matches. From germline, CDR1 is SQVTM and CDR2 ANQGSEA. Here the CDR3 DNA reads TGCAGCGCATTTGGAGGACAGGGGATGGACGAGCAGTACTTC. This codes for CSAFGGQGMDEQYF.